This T cell receptor (beta chain) originates from a study of blood T cell repertoires in COVID-19. Researchers sorted participants into cohorts using their self-reported clinical history. Original methodology: Estimation of nucleated cell counts relied on the amplification of reference gene primers. Profiled with immunoSEQ multiplex PCR; TCRdb holds only in-frame clones, not every one. V, J and clone size derive from that table, while D and trimming were established from the DNA sequence. The sample contains 300,000 to 500,000 clones, approximately 88% of which appear only once. The sequenced sample was PBMCs or T cells enriched from blood (not recorded which). This clonotype was obtained from a woman aged 25 to 39 with acute COVID-19.

CDR3: CASSLSYQETQYF. CDR3 bases: TGCGCCAGCAGCCTTTCGTACCAAGAGACCCAGTACTTC. This chain links TRBV5-1 with TRBJ2-5, with no clear D. CDR3 length: 13 residues. Trimming shortened V by 4 bases and J by 0 bases, and 7 bases separated the two germline ends. CDR1 is SGHRS, CDR2 YFSETQ, per germline.